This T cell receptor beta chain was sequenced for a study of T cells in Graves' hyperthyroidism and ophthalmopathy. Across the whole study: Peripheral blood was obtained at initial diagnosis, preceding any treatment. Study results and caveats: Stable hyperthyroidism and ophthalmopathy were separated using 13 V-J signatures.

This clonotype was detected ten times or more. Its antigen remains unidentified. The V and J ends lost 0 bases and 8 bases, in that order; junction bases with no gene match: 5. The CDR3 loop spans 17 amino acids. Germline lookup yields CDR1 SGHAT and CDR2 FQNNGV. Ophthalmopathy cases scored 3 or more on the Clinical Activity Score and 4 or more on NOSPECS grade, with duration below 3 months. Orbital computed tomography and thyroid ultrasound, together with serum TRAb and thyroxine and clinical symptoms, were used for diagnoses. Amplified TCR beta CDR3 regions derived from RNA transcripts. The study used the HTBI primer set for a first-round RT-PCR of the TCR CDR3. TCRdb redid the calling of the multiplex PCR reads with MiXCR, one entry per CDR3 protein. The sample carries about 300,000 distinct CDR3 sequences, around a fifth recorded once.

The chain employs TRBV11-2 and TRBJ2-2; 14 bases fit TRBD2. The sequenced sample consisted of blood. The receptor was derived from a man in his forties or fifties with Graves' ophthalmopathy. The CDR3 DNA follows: TGTGCCAGCAGCTTAGACCGACTAGCGGGAGGGCCAGGGGAGCTGTTTTTT. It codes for CASSLDRLAGGPGELFF. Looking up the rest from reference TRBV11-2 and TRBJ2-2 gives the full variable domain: EAGVAQSPRYKIIEKRQSVAFWCNPISGHATLYWYQQILGQGPKLLIQFQNNGVVDDSQLPKDRFSAERLKGVDSTLKIQPAKLEDSAVYLCASSLDRLAGGPGELFFGEGSRLTVL.